This TCR beta chain is from a study of T-cell memory formation after mild COVID-19. Study context: Clustering of TCRs was largely donor specific.

Researchers used 5'RACE with constant-segment primers to make TCR alpha and TCR beta cDNA libraries that carry sample barcodes and UMIs. TCRdb ran MiXCR on the 5' RACE reads and lists one entry per CDR3 protein. The table has 80,000 to 90,000 distinct CDR3 sequences, approximately 23% seen once. The CDR3 has 12 residues. Germline V gene data show CDR1 as SGHNT and CDR2 as YENEEA. This clonotype was found a few times. Its antigen is undetermined. The junction departs from the called germline gene at one end, perhaps through a read error. General study findings and limits: Contracting CD4+ clones lay largely in CM and EM, with CD8+ ones residing in EMRA.

The sequenced sample consisted of PBMCs or a T cell subset sorted from them (not recorded which). The V and J genes are TRBV11-3 and TRBJ2-1, with 8 bases that match TRBD1. The receptor's source is a man aged 18 to 30 who had mild COVID-19 (a few samples of this study predate the infection). Cell type and time point are not known. The CDR3 sequence: CASSDTTGVIVF. The CDR3 DNA is TGTGCCAGCAGCGATACGACAGGGGTAATAGTCTTC.